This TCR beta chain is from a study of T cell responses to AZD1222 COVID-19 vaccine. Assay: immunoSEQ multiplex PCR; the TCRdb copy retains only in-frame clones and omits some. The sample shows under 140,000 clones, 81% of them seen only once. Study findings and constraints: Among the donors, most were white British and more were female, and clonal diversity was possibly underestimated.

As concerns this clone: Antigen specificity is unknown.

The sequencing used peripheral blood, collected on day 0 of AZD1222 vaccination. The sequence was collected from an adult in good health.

The CDR3, as DNA: TGTGCCAGCAGCTTCGTATGGATTTCCAATGAGCAGTTCTTC. This gives the protein CASSFVWISNEQFF. J is TRBJ2-1 and V is TRBV7-8; D call uncertain. The CDR3 contains 14 residues. Trimming left V 3 bases short and J 6 bases short, with 12 bases between. The V gene's germline CDR1 is SGHVS and CDR2 FQNEAQ. Variable domain in full (rest from reference TRBV7-8 and TRBJ2-1): GAGVSQSPRYKVAKRGQDVALRCDPISGHVSLFWYQQALGQGPEFLTYFQNEAQLDKSGLPSDRFFAERPEGSVSTLKIQRTQQEDSAVYLCASSFVWISNEQFFGPGTRLTVL.